This T cell receptor (beta chain) originates from a study of beta chain features in type 1 diabetes listed by TCRdb under 2018. For context, the study as a whole: Mean age, gender distribution, total cell number and subset yield were not different between patients and healthy donors. A total of under 120,000,000 sorted cells were examined across all samples, and RNA yield correlated strongly with the number of cells per subset. In the study, TCRB repertoires of sorted circulating CD4+ T cell subsets from recently diagnosed type 1 diabetes patients were compared with those of matched healthy donors. Regulatory and stem cell-like memory subsets were obtained from only 8 patients and roughly eight healthy donors, while naive and central memory subsets were obtained from all 28 donors. Study-wide conclusions, independent of this receptor: Naive, central memory and regulatory TCRB repertoires appeared to be more alike among patients than among healthy donors. HLA sub-analyses involved small numbers of individuals, so any influence of HLA type on TCRB rearrangement remained unresolved. In all four CD4+ subsets, TCRB CDR3 length was moderately but significantly shorter in type 1 diabetes patients. Patients with type 1 diabetes made fewer insertions and deleted more nucleotides at VDJ recombination sites, implying thymic rearrangement abnormalities. Because cDNA was sequenced instead of genomic DNA, highly expressing activated cells could be over-represented, though the groups showed no difference in activation or CD3 levels. Shorter templates might have been favored by PCR, but patient and control samples were amplified and corrected together, so both groups would have been affected equally by any skew.

The entire amount of isolated RNA was reverse transcribed using the High Capacity cDNA Reverse Transcription Kit, so the sequenced TCRB transcripts were expressed ones. Deep immunoSEQ sequencing was applied to naive, central memory and regulatory T cell samples, giving an average of roughly 3.5 million total reads per sample. After sorted cells were lysed in RLT buffer, RNA was extracted with DNase-treated RNeasy Micro or Mini kits, with the choice depending on cell number. Each cell subset was processed on its own to prevent cross-contamination, while patient and healthy donor samples were processed together. Using the immunoSEQ multiplex PCR, TCRB sequences were amplified from cDNA into 87-bp fragments spanning the CDR3 region. Sequencing of the amplicons was done on the Illumina HiSeq platform. Per the original workflow: PCR bias was corrected computationally using synthetic template baselines, and reads within Hamming distance 2 were collapsed, with unmergeable singletons discarded. Reads were aligned against IMGT to assign V, D and J genes, CDR3 length and insertions or deletions at six rearrangement sites. Within each subset, clonotype counts were normalized to sorted cell number, after which true diversity and Gini coefficients were computed with the tcR R package. Repertoire sharing was quantified using the overlap coefficient calculated on TCRB nucleotide sequences. Out-of-frame TCRB sequences from naive cells were analyzed to stand in for the pre-selection repertoire. TCRdb limited this immuneACCESS table to in-frame rearrangements with V and J called. A share of clones is missing; checked studies link under half to unresolved V genes, and the rest is unexplained. That table supplies the V and J calls and clone size; D and trimming were determined from the DNA. Recorded for this sample are some 330,000 clones; approximately 11% of them occurred a single time. The ten largest clones take up just over 0.015% of the sample.

Between the V and J ends, shortened by 5 bases and 8 bases respectively, the junction contains 9 bases. Based on the germline V gene (reference sequence), the CDR1 and CDR2 sequences are PRHDT and FYEKMQ. From the cysteine up to the phenylalanine, the CDR3 has a length of 12 residues. The kept DNA is CDR3 alone, 36 bases in frame from the first base. Each donor gave one peripheral blood draw, roughly 0.12 L on average, collected into heparinised tubes. Using a panel that included CD45RO, CCR7, CD25, CD127, CD95 and CD27, naive, central memory, regulatory and stem cell-like memory CD4+ T cells were sorted on a BD FACSAria II. Purity was above 98% for every sorted population. PBMCs were separated immediately by Lymphoprep density gradient centrifugation and were stained directly, without being cultured. Samples were stained and sorted in pairs, with one healthy donor and one patient per experiment, so that batch effects were minimized.

Worth noting for this clone: The antigen this receptor binds is unknown. No much larger clone is present one base from it, and per-base qualities are unavailable.

The V gene is TRBV13 and the J gene is TRBJ2-2; no D gene call is confident. The sequencing sample was made of naive CD4+ T cells from blood. This sample's cell subset or site label indicates: true naive CD4+ T cells. This sequence was found in a woman aged 25 to 39 in good health. The encoded CDR3 is CASSHLRGELFF. DNA sequence: TGTGCCAGCAGCCATCTTCGGGGGGAGCTGTTTTTT.